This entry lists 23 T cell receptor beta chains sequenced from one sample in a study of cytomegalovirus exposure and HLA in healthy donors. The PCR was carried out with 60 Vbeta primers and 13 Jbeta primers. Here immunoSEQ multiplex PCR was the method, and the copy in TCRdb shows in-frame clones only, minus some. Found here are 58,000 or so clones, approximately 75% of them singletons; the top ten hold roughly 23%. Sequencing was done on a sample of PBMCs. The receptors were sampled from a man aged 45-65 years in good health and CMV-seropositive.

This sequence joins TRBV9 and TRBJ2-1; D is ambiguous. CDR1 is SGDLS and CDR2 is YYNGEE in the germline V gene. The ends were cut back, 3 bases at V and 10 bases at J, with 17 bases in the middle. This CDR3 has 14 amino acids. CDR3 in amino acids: CASSGQISQSEQFF. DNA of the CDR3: TGTGCCAGCAGCGGCCAAATCAGTCAGTCGGAGCAGTTCTTC.

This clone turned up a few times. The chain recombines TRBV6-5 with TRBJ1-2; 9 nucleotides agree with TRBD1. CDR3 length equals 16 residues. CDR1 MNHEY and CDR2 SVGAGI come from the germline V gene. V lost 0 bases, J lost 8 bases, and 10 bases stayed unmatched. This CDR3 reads CASSYSPRTGAGGYTF. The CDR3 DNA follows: TGTGCCAGCAGTTACTCCCCGAGGACAGGGGCGGGCGGCTACACCTTC.

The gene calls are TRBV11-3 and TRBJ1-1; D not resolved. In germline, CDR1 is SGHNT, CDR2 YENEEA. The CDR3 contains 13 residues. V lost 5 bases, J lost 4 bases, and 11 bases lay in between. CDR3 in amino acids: CASSALSGTEAFF. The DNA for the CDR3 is TGTGCCAGCAGCGCCCTGAGTGGCACTGAAGCTTTCTTT.

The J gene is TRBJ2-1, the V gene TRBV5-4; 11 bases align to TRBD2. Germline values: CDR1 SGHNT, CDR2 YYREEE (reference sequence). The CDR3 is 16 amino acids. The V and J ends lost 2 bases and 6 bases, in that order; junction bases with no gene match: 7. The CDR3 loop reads CASSFSGGGISNEQFF. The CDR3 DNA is TGTGCCAGCAGCTTTAGCGGGGGGGGTATCAGCAATGAGCAGTTCTTC.

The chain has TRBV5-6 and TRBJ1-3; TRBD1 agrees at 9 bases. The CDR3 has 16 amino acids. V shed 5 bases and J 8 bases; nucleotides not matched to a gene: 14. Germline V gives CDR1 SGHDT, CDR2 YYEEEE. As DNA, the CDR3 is TGTGCCAGCAGGCCCGCGCTACAGGGGGCTAGGGACACCATATATTTT. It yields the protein CASRPALQGARDTIYF.

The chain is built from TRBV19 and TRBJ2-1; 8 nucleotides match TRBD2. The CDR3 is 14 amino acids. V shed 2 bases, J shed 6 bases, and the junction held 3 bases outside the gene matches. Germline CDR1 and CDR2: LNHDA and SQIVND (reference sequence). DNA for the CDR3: TGTGCCAGTAGTATAATTGCGGGAGGCAATGAGCAGTTCTTC. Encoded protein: CASSIIAGGNEQFF.

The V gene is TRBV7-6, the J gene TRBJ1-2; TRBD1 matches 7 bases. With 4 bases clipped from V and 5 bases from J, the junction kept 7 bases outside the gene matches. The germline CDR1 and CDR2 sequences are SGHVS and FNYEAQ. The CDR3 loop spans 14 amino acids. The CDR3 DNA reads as TGTGCCAGCAGCTCAAAAGGGGACAGTTATGGCTACACCTTC. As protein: CASSSKGDSYGYTF.

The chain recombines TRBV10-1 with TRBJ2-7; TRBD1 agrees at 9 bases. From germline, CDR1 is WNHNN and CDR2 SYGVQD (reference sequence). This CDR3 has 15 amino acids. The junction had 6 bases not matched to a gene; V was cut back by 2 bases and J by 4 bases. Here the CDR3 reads CASSETRDRAYEQYF. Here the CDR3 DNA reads TGCGCCAGCAGTGAGACCCGGGACAGGGCATACGAGCAGTACTTC.

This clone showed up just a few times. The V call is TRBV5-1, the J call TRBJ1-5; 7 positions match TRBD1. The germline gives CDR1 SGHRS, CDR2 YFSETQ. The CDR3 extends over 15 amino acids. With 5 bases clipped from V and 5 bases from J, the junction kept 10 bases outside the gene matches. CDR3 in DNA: TGCGCCAGCAGAGAATCGGGCAGGGGGGATCAGCCCCAGCATTTT. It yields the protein CASRESGRGDQPQHF.

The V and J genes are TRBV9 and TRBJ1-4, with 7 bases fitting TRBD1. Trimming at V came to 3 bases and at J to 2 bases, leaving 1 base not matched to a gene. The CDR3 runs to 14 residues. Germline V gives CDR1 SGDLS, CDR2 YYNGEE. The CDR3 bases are TGTGCCAGCAGCGCGGGACAGACTAATGAAAAACTGTTTTTT. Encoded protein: CASSAGQTNEKLFF.

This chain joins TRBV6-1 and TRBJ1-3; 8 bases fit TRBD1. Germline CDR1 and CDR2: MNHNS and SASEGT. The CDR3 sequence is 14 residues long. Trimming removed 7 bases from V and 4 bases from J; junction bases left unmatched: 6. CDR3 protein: CASMQGAGGNTIYF. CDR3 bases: TGTGCCAGCATGCAGGGGGCAGGGGGAAACACCATATATTTT.

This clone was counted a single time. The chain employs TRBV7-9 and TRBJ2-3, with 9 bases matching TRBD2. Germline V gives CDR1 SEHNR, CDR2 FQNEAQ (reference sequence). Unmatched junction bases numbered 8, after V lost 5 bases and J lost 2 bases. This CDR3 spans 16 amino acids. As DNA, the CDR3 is TGTGCCAGCAGCGCCGCGACTAGCGGAGTCACAGATACGCAGTATTTT. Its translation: CASSAATSGVTDTQYF.

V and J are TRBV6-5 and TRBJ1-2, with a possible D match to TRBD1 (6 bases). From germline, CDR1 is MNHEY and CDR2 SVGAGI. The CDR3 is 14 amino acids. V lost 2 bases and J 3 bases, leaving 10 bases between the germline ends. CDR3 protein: CASSYGGGHYGYTF. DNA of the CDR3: TGTGCCAGCAGTTACGGGGGGGGCCACTATGGCTACACCTTC.

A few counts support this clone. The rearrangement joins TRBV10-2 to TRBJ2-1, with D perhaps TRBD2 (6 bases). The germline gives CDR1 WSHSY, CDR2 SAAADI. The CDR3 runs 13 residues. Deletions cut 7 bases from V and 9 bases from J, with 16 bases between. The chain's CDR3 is CASNWGVRGEQFF. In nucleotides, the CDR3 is TGCGCCAGCAATTGGGGGGTCCGAGGTGAGCAGTTCTTC.

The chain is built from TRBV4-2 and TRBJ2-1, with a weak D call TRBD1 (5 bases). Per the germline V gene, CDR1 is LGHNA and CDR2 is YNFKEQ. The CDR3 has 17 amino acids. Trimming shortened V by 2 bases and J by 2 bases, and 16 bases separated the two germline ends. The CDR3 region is CASSQSSGAGPYNEQFF. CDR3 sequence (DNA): TGTGCCAGCAGCCAATCCTCTGGGGCAGGACCCTACAATGAGCAGTTCTTC.

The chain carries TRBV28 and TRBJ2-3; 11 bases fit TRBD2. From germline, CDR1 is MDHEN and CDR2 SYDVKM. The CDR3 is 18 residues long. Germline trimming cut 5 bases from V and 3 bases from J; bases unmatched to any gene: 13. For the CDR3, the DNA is TGTGCCAGCAGTCCTACGCCTACTAGCGGGAGTTGGACAGATACGCAGTATTTT. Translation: CASSPTPTSGSWTDTQYF.

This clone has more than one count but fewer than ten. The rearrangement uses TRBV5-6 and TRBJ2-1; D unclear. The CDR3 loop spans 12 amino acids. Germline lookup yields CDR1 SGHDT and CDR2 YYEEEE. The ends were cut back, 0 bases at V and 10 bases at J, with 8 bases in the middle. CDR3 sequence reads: CASSLAGREQFF. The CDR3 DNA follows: TGTGCCAGCAGCTTGGCAGGAAGGGAGCAGTTCTTC.

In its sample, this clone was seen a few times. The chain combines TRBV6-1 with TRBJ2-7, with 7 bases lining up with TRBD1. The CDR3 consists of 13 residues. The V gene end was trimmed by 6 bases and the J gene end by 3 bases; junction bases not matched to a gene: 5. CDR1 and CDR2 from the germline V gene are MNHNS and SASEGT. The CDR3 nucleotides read TGTGCCAGCAGAGGCAGGGGGAACTACGAGCAGTACTTC. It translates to CASRGRGNYEQYF.

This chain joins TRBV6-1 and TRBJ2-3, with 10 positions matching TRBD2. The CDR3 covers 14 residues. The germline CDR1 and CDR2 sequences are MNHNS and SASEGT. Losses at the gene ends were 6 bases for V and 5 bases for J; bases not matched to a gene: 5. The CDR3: CASRERGGGDTQYF. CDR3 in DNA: TGTGCCAGCAGGGAGCGGGGGGGTGGAGATACGCAGTATTTT.

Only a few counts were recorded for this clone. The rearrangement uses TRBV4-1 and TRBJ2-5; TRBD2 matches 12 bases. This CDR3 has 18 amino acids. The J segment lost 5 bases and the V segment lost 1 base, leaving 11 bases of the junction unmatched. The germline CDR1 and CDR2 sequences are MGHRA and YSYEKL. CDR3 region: CASSQGSLAGGMGETQYF. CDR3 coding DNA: TGCGCCAGCAGCCAAGGGTCACTAGCGGGGGGCATGGGTGAGACCCAGTACTTC.

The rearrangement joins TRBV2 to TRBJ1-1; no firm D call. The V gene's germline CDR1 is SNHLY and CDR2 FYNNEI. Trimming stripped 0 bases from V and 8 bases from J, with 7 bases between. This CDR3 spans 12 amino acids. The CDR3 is CASSEARIEAFF. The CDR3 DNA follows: TGTGCCAGCAGTGAAGCGCGGATAGAAGCTTTCTTT. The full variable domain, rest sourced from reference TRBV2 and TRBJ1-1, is EPEVTQTPSHQVTQMGQEVILRCVPISNHLYFYWYRQILGQKVEFLVSFYNNEISEKSEIFDDQFSVERPDGSNFTLKIRSTKLEDSAMYFCASSEARIEAFFGQGTRLTVV.

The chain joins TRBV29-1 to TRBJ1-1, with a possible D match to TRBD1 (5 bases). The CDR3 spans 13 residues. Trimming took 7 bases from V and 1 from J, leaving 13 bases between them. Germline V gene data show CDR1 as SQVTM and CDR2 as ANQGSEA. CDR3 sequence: CSGYRGWNTEAFF. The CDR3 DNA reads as TGCAGCGGCTATAGGGGTTGGAACACTGAAGCTTTCTTT.

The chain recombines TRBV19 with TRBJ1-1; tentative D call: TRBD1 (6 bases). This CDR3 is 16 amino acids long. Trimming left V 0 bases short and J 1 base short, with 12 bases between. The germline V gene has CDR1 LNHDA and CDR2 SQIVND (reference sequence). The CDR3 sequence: CASSIDHQGKNTEAFF. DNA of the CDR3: TGTGCCAGTAGTATAGATCATCAGGGGAAGAACACTGAAGCTTTCTTT.